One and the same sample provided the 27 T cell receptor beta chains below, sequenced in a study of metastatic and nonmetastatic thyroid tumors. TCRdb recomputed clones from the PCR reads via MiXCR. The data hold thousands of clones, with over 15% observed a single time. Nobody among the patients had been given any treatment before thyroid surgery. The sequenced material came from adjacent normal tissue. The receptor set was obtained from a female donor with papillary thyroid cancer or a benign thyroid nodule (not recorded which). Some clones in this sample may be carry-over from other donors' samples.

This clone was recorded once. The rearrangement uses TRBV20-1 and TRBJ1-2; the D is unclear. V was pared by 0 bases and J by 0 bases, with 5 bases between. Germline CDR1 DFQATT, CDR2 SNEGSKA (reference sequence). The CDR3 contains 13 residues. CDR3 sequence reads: CSARDLTNYGYTF. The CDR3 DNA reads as TGCAGTGCTAGAGACCTGACTAACTATGGCTACACCTTC.

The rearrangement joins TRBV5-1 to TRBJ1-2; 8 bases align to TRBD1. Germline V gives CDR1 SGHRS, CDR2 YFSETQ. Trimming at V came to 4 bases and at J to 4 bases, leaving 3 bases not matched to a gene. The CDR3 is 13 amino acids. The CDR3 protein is CASSGQGGYGYTF. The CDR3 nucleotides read TGCGCCAGCAGCGGACAGGGAGGCTATGGCTACACCTTC.

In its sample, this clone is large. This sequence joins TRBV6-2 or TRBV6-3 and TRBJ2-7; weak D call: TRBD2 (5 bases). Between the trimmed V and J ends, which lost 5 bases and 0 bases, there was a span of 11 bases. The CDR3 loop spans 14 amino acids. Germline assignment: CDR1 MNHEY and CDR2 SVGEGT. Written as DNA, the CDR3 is TGTGCCAGCAGTCTCCGACGGGGCTCCTACGAGCAGTACTTC. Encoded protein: CASSLRRGSYEQYF.

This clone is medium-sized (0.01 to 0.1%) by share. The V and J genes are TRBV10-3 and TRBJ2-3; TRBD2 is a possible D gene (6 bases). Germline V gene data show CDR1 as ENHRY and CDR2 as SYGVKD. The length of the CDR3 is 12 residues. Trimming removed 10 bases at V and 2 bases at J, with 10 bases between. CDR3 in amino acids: CATRDFTDTQYF. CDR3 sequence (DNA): TGTGCCACCCGGGACTTCACAGATACGCAGTATTTT.

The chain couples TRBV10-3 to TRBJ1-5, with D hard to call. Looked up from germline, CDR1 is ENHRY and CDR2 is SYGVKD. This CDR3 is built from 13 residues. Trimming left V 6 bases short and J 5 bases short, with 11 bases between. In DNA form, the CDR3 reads TGTGCCATCAGACAGCAGACGGATCAGCCCCAGCATTTT. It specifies CAIRQQTDQPQHF.

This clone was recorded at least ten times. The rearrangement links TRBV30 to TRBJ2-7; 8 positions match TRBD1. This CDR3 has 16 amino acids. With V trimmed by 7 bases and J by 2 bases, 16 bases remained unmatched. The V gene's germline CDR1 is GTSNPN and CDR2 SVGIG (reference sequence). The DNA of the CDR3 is TGTGCCTTCCAGCGTGGGACAGGATGGGGGACCTACGAGCAGTACTTC. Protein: CAFQRGTGWGTYEQYF.

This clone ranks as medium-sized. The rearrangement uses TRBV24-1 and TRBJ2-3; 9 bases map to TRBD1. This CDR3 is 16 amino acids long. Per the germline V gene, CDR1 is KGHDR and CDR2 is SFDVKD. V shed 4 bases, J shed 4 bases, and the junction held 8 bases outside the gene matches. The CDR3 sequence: CATSETGTGRSDTQYF. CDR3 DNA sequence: TGTGCCACCAGTGAAACCGGGACAGGGAGGTCAGATACGCAGTATTTT.

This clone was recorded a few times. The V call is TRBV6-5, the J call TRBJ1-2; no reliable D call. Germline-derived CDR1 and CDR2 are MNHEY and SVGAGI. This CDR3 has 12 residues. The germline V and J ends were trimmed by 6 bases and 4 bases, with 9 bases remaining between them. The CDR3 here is CASSYGSYGYTF. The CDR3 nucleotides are TGTGCCAGCAGCTATGGCAGCTATGGCTACACCTTC.

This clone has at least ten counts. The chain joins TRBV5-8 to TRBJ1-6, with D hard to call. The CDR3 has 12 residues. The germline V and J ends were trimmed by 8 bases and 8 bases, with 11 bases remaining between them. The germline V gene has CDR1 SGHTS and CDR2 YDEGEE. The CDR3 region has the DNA TGTGCCAGTAAGGTCATCTATTCACCCCTCCACTTT. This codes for CASKVIYSPLHF.

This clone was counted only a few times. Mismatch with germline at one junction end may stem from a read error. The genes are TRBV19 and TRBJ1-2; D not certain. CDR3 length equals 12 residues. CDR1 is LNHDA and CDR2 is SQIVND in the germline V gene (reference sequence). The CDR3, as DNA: TGTGCCAGTAGTTATGGCAGCTATGGATACACCTTC. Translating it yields CASSYGSYGYTF.

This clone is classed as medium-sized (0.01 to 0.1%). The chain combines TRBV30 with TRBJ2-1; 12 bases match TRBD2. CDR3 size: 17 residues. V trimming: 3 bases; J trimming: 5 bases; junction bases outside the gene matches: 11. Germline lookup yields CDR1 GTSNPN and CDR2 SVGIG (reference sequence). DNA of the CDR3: TGTGCCTGGAGGGGACGGCGGACTAGCGGGACCGACAATGAGCAGTTCTTC. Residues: CAWRGRRTSGTDNEQFF.

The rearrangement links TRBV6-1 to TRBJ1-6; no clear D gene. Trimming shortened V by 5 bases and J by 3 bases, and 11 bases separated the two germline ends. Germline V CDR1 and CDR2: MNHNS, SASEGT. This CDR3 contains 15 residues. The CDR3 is CASSPVTIYNSPLHF. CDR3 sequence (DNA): TGTGCCAGCAGTCCGGTCACCATCTATAATTCACCCCTCCACTTT.

Here the CDR3 reads CASSYRGGDTQYF. CDR3 bases: TGTGCCAGCTCGTACAGGGGAGGAGATACCCAGTACTTC. The V and J genes are TRBV2 and TRBJ2-5; D perhaps matches TRBD1 (7 bases). CDR1 and CDR2 (germline): SNHLY, FYNNEI. The CDR3 contains 13 residues. The ends were cut back, 8 bases at V and 8 bases at J, with 18 bases in the middle. Drawing the rest from reference TRBV2 and TRBJ2-5, the complete variable domain is EPEVTQTPSHQVTQMGQEVILRCVPISNHLYFYWYRQILGQKVEFLVSFYNNEISEKSEIFDDQFSVERPDGSNFTLKIRSTKLEDSAMYFCASSYRGGDTQYFGPGTRLLVL.

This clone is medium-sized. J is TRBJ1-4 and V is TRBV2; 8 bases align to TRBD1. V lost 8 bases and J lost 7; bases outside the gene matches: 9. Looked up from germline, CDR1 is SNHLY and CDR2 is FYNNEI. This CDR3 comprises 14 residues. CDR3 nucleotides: TGTGCCAGCGTCGGAGACAGGGGTGGTGAAAAACTGTTTTTT. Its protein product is CASVGDRGGEKLFF.

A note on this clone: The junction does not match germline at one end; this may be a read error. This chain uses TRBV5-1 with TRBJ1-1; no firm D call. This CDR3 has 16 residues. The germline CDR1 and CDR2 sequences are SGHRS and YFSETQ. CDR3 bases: TGCTCCAGCAGCTTGGCCGGGGTGGTTCGGAACACTGAAGCTTTCTTT. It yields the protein CSSSLAGVVRNTEAFF.

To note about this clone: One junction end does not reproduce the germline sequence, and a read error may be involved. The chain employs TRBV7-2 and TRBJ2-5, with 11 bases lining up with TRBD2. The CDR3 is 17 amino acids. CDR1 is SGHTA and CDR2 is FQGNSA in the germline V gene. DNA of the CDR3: TGTGCCAGCAGCCCACGGACTAGCGGGCCCCTTCAAGAGAACCAGTACTTC. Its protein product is CASSPRTSGPLQENQYF.

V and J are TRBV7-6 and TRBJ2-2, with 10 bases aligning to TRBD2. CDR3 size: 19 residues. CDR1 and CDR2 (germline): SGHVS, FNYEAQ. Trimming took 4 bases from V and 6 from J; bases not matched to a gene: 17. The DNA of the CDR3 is TGTGCCAGCAGCTCCTCAGCGGGGGGGCCGACTGGTTCGGCCGGGGAGCTGTTTTTT. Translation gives CASSSSAGGPTGSAGELFF. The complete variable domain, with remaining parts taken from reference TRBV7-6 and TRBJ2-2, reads GAGVSQSPRYKVTKRGQDVALRCDPISGHVSLYWYRQALGQGPEFLTYFNYEAQQDKSGLPNDRFSAERPEGSISTLTIQRTEQRDSAMYRCASSSSAGGPTGSAGELFFGEGSRLTVL.

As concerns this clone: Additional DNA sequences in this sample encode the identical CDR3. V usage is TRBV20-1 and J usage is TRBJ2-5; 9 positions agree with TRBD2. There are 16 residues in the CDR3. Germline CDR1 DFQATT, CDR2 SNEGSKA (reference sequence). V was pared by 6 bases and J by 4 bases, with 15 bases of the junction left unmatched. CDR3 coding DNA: TGCAGTGCCCAGGTCGGGGCGGGGGGGCTTGGAGAGACCCAGTACTTC. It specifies CSAQVGAGGLGETQYF.

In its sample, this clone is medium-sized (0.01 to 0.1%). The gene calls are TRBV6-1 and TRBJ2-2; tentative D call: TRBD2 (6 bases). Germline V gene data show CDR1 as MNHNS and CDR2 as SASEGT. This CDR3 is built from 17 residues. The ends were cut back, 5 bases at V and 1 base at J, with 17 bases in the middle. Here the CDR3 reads CASSRVVAAENTGELFF. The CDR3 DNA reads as TGTGCCAGCAGTAGAGTGGTAGCGGCGGAGAACACCGGGGAGCTGTTTTTT.

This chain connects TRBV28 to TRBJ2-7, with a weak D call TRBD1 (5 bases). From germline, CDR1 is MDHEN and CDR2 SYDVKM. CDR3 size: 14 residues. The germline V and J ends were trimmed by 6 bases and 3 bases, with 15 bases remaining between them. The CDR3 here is CASRKQGTVYEQYV. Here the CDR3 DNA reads TGTGCCAGCAGGAAGCAGGGAACAGTCTACGAGCAGTACGTC.

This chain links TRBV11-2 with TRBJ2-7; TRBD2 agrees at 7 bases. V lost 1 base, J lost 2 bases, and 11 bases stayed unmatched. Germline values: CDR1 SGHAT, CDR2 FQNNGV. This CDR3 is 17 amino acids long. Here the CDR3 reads CASSLVGGGPPTYEQYF. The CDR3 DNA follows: TGTGCCAGCAGCTTAGTGGGCGGGGGTCCCCCTACCTACGAGCAGTACTTC. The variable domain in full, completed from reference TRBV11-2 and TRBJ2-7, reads EAGVAQSPRYKIIEKRQSVAFWCNPISGHATLYWYQQILGQGPKLLIQFQNNGVVDDSQLPKDRFSAERLKGVDSTLKIQPAKLEDSAVYLCASSLVGGGPPTYEQYFGPGTRLTVT.

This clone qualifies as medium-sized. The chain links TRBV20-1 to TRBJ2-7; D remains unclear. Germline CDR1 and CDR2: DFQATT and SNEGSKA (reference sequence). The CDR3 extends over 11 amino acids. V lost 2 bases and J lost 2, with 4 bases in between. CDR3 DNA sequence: TGCAGTGCTAGACAGGCCTACGAGCAGTACTTC. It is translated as CSARQAYEQYF.

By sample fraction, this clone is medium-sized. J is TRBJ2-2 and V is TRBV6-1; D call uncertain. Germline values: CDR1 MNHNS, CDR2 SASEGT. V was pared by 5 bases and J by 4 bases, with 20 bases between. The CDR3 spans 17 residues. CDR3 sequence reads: CASSIDGSLTSTGELFF. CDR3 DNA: TGTGCCAGCAGTATTGACGGATCCTTGACCTCCACCGGGGAGCTGTTTTTT.

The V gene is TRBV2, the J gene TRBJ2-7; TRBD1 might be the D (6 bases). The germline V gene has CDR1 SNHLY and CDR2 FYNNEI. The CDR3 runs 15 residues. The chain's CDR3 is CAIRGWYLTIYEHYV. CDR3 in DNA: TGTGCCATCAGGGGCTGGTACTTAACGATCTACGAGCATTACGTC.

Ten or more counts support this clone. Here the CDR3 DNA reads TGTGCCAGCAGCCATAGCGACTGGAACACCGGGGAGCTGTTTTTT. Translating it yields CASSHSDWNTGELFF. This chain links TRBV3-1 with TRBJ2-2; weak D call: TRBD2 (5 bases). CDR1 is LGHDT and CDR2 is YNNKEL in the germline V gene (reference sequence). The V end was cut by 3 bases, the J end by 1 base, with 9 bases between. This CDR3 has 15 residues.

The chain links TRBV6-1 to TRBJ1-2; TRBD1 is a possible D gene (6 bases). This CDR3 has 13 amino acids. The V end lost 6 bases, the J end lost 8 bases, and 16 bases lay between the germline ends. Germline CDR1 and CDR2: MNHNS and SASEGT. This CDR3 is CASRPNRAGGYTF. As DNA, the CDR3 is TGTGCCAGCAGGCCGAACAGGGCGGGCGGCTACACCTTC.

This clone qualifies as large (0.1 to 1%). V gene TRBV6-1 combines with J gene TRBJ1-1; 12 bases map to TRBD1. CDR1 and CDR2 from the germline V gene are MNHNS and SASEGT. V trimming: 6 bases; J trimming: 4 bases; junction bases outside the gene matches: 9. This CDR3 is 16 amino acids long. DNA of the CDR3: TGTGCCAGCAGGGGAGGGACAGGGGGCTTGGGCACTGAAGCTTTCTTT. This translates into CASRGGTGGLGTEAFF.